A single sample is the source of the 24 T cell receptor beta chains below, sequenced in a study of blood T cells in healthy people across ages. Together with a sample-barcoded 5' primer, a J-beta primer mix was included in a second PCR lasting about 7 to 11 cycles. TCRdb reanalysed the 5' RACE reads using MiXCR and keeps one entry per CDR3 protein. The sample contains 650,000 to 700,000 distinct CDR3 sequences, about 34% of which appear only once. The material sequenced was blood. These TCRs come from a woman of 80 years or more in good health.

This clonotype was counted ten times or more. Here the CDR3 DNA reads TGCAGTGCTAGAGAGAGGGGCAGGTTCTTCAATGAGCAGTTCTTC. This encodes CSARERGRFFNEQFF. This sequence joins TRBV20-1 and TRBJ2-1; D assignment may be TRBD1 or TRBD2 (5 bases each). The CDR3 runs to 15 residues. The germline V and J ends were trimmed by 0 bases and 6 bases, with 15 bases remaining between them. Germline V gene data show CDR1 as DFQATT and CDR2 as SNEGSKA (reference sequence).

The J gene is TRBJ1-1, the V gene TRBV20-1; 7 nucleotides line up with TRBD1. The CDR3 totals 14 residues. J gave up 2 bases and V 3 bases, and 6 bases lay outside the gene matches. The germline gives CDR1 DFQATT, CDR2 SNEGSKA (reference sequence). The CDR3 here is CSASLQGVNTEAFF. The CDR3 nucleotides are TGCAGTGCTAGTTTGCAGGGGGTAAACACTGAAGCTTTCTTT.

CDR3 in amino acids: CASIPSGGSADTQYF. CDR3 bases: TGTGCCAGCATCCCTAGCGGGGGGAGCGCAGATACGCAGTATTTT. The V call is TRBV12-3 or TRBV12-4, the J call TRBJ2-3; 11 bases agree with TRBD2. Losses at the gene ends were 7 bases for V and 4 bases for J; bases not matched to a gene: 7. This CDR3 is 15 amino acids long.

The rearrangement joins TRBV7-9 to TRBJ1-1; D is perhaps TRBD1 (5 bases). This CDR3 contains 14 residues. V lost 8 bases and J 1 base, leaving 14 bases between the germline ends. Germline values: CDR1 SEHNR, CDR2 FQNEAQ (reference sequence). CDR3 DNA sequence: TGTGCCAGCGGAGAGGGGCAGCCGAACACTGAAGCTTTCTTT. Encoded protein: CASGEGQPNTEAFF.

DNA for the CDR3: TGCGCCAGCAGCCCAATAGGACAGGGGTCCGACAATGAGCAGTTCTTC. This sequence encodes CASSPIGQGSDNEQFF. The chain combines TRBV4-1 with TRBJ2-1; 9 nucleotides match TRBD1. Germline V gene sequence: CDR1 MGHRA, CDR2 YSYEKL. J was trimmed by 5 bases and V by 4 bases; bases with no gene match: 9. CDR3 size: 16 residues.

This clonotype appeared many times. The chain recombines TRBV20-1 with TRBJ2-3, with 8 nucleotides matching TRBD2. The CDR3 length is 14 residues. Germline lookup yields CDR1 DFQATT and CDR2 SNEGSKA (reference sequence). Trimming removed 5 bases from V and 4 bases from J; junction bases left unmatched: 8. The CDR3 region has the DNA TGCAGTGCTCCCGGGGGGGGTACCGCAGATACGCAGTATTTT. This codes for CSAPGGGTADTQYF.

The table lists this clonotype with a few counts. V gene TRBV9 combines with J gene TRBJ2-2, with D tentatively TRBD1 (5 bases). V lost 3 bases to trimming and J lost 2 bases, with 14 bases between them. The CDR3 is made up of 16 amino acids. The germline gives CDR1 SGDLS, CDR2 YYNGEE. CDR3 sequence reads: CASSARLDSNTGELFF. The CDR3 coding sequence is TGTGCCAGCAGCGCCCGACTCGACAGTAACACCGGGGAGCTGTTTTTT.

V and J are TRBV19 and TRBJ2-1; TRBD2 aligns across 13 bases. This CDR3 is built from 16 residues. V dropped 1 base and J dropped 10; count of bases not matched to a gene: 7. CDR1 is LNHDA, CDR2 SQIVND, per germline (reference sequence). CDR3 sequence: CASSIGGLAGVVEQFF. The CDR3 region has the DNA TGTGCCAGTAGTATAGGTGGACTAGCGGGAGTTGTCGAGCAGTTCTTC.

CDR3 region: CSALYPSGRTTNEKLFF. CDR3 DNA: TGCAGTGCTCTCTATCCGTCCGGGCGGACAACTAATGAAAAACTGTTTTTT. The genes are TRBV20-1 and TRBJ1-4; no definite D call. Trimming pared 5 bases from V and 0 bases from J, leaving 19 bases between. This CDR3 contains 17 residues. Germline V CDR1 and CDR2: DFQATT, SNEGSKA (reference sequence).

This clonotype appeared many times. The chain carries TRBV10-3 and TRBJ2-3; D possibly corresponds to TRBD1 (6 bases). With 7 bases removed from V and 4 bases from J, the gap between germline ends came to 12 bases. From germline, CDR1 is ENHRY and CDR2 SYGVKD. The CDR3 runs 13 residues. The CDR3 spells CAIMGRGPDTQYF. The CDR3 DNA reads as TGTGCCATCATGGGCAGGGGCCCAGATACGCAGTATTTT.

Comments on this clonotype: A single base separates this from a much larger clone, so it may be a read error. The CDR3 bases are TGTGCCAGCAGCGAAACCGGACTAGCGTCCAATGAGCAGTACTTC. Protein sequence: CASSETGLASNEQYF. The chain recombines TRBV9 with TRBJ2-1, with TRBD2 matching over 9 bases. The better agreement between TRBJ2-7 and the DNA end casts doubt on the J call. The germline CDR1 and CDR2 sequences are SGDLS and YYNGEE. This CDR3 is 15 amino acids long.

This clonotype appeared once. The chain links TRBV29-1 to TRBJ2-3, with D tentatively TRBD1 or TRBD2 (6 bases each). The CDR3 is made up of 14 amino acids. Trimming left V 2 bases short and J 7 bases short, with 16 bases between. The germline gives CDR1 SQVTM, CDR2 ANQGSEA. The CDR3 here is CSVELRLGGNTQYF. The CDR3 bases are TGCAGCGTTGAACTTAGACTAGGGGGAAATACGCAGTATTTT.

As regards this clonotype: One base away lies a much larger clone, so this may be a sequencing read error. V usage is TRBV7-2 and J usage is TRBJ1-1, with D perhaps matching TRBD1 (5 bases). Trimming took 5 bases from V and 0 from J, leaving 22 bases between them. This CDR3 has 18 amino acids. Germline loops: CDR1 SGHTA, CDR2 FQGNSA. In nucleotides, the CDR3 is TGTGCCAGCAGCATAGTCACCGGGACGGTGTCCATGAACACTGAAGCTTTCTTT. As protein: CASSIVTGTVSMNTEAFF.

With regard to this clonotype: This sequence may be a read error, since a much larger clone differs from it by one base. The chain uses TRBV5-1 and TRBJ2-3; unclear D gene. The CDR3 is 15 residues long. Germline V gene sequence: CDR1 SGHRS, CDR2 YFSETQ. CDR3 sequence (DNA): TGCGCCAGCAGCATCCCGGACGGAATCACAGATGCGCAGTATTTT. It yields the protein CASSIPDGITDAQYF.

This clonotype occurred a few times. The chain has TRBV9 and TRBJ2-1; D is undetermined. The CDR3 is made up of 15 amino acids. Between the trimmed V and J ends, which lost 0 bases and 4 bases, there was a span of 11 bases. The germline V gene encodes CDR1 SGDLS and CDR2 YYNGEE. CDR3 amino acids: CASSVERWVYNEQFF. CDR3 nucleotide sequence: TGTGCCAGCAGCGTAGAGAGGTGGGTGTACAATGAGCAGTTCTTC.

This clonotype was counted at least ten times. The CDR3 DNA is TGCAGTGCGGGGGGGGCATACGAAGAGACCCAGTACTTC. This gives the protein CSAGGAYEETQYF. The genes are TRBV20-1 and TRBJ2-5, with D perhaps TRBD2 (7 bases). From germline, CDR1 is DFQATT and CDR2 SNEGSKA (reference sequence). The CDR3 loop spans 13 amino acids. V was trimmed by 6 bases and J by 3 bases, leaving 14 bases between them.

The chain joins TRBV19 to TRBJ2-1; 9 bases line up with TRBD2. Germline assignment: CDR1 LNHDA and CDR2 SQIVND (reference sequence). The CDR3 runs 13 residues. With V trimmed by 6 bases and J by 6 bases, 3 bases remained unmatched. CDR3 loop: CASRGGGANEQFF. CDR3 sequence (DNA): TGTGCCAGTAGGGGCGGGGGGGCCAATGAGCAGTTCTTC.

This clonotype was counted many times. J is TRBJ1-2 and V is TRBV9; possibly TRBD1 for D (6 bases). Trimming removed 3 bases at V and 0 bases at J, with 18 bases between. The CDR3 extends over 17 amino acids. Germline assignment: CDR1 SGDLS and CDR2 YYNGEE. The CDR3 loop reads CASSEQGSIVANYGYTF. CDR3 sequence (DNA): TGTGCCAGCAGCGAACAGGGATCGATCGTAGCTAACTATGGCTACACCTTC.

This clonotype has at least ten counts. One base away lies a much larger clone, so this may be a sequencing read error. The chain couples TRBV2 to TRBJ2-7; D remains ambiguous. Germline-derived CDR1 and CDR2 are SNHLY and FYNNEI. This CDR3 spans 12 amino acids. Deletions cut 8 bases from V and 7 bases from J, with 15 bases between. The CDR3 DNA is TGTGCCAGCGAAGCAAGTACCAATGAGCAGTACTTC. Protein sequence: CASEASTNEQYF. Full variable domain (rest looked up from reference TRBV2 and TRBJ2-7): EPEVTQTPSHQVTQMGQEVILRCVPISNHLYFYWYRQILGQKVEFLVSFYNNEISEKSEIFDDQFSVERPDGSNFTLKIRSTKLEDSAMYFCASEASTNEQYFGPGTRLTVT.

In nucleotides, the CDR3 is TGCAGTGCTAGGGGGCAGTTCACCGAGCAGCCCCAGCATTTT. The encoded protein is CSARGQFTEQPQHF. J is TRBJ1-5 and V is TRBV20-1; a weak D match, TRBD1 (5 bases). CDR1 and CDR2 from the germline V gene are DFQATT and SNEGSKA (reference sequence). This CDR3 spans 14 amino acids. V dropped 3 bases and J dropped 7 bases, with 16 bases sitting between them.

This clonotype has a count of ten or more. The chain has TRBV27 and TRBJ2-3; TRBD2 is a possible D gene (6 bases). V was pared by 6 bases and J by 5 bases, with 15 bases between. The CDR3 loop spans 14 amino acids. Germline CDR1 MNHEY, CDR2 SMNVEV (reference sequence). CDR3 DNA: TGTGCCAGCAGCCTTAGGATGCGGGGAGATACGCAGTATTTT. Residues: CASSLRMRGDTQYF.

In the case of this clonotype: A clone one base away is much larger, so this may be a read error. The J gene is TRBJ2-4, the V gene TRBV25-1; 8 positions match TRBD2. The last part of the DNA fits TRBJ2-5 better; the J call may be wrong. The CDR3 length is 14 residues. Germline assignment: CDR1 MGHDK and CDR2 SYGVNS. The CDR3 is CVSSEFSGGETQYF. CDR3 sequence (DNA): TGTGTCAGCAGTGAATTCAGCGGGGGTGAGACCCAGTACTTC.

This clonotype was seen only once. A junction boundary mismatches the germline segment, possibly from a read error. V usage is TRBV6-5 and J usage is TRBJ2-7; D is uncertain. Germline CDR1 MNHEY, CDR2 SVGAGI. This CDR3 spans 13 amino acids. The CDR3 DNA reads as TGTGCGAGCAGGTATGCCGGATCCTACGAGCAGTACTTC. Its protein is CASRYAGSYEQYF.

This clonotype was seen more than once but under ten times. The chain combines TRBV30 with TRBJ2-7; TRBD2 might be the D (6 bases). CDR1 GTSNPN and CDR2 SVGIG come from the germline V gene (reference sequence). CDR3 length: 13 residues. V lost 3 bases and J 3 bases, leaving 12 bases between the germline ends. The CDR3 DNA sequence: TGTGCCTGGAGGCTTGGGGGGAACTACGAGCAGTACTTC. This encodes CAWRLGGNYEQYF.